The 2 T cell receptor beta chains below were found in one sample sequenced in a study of control samples from healthy donors and cancer patients. Generated by immunoSEQ multiplex PCR, the TCRdb table keeps only in-frame clones and is missing some. The table records over 100,000 clones, 80% to 90% of them present only once. The specimen was blood. These receptors were collected from a woman aged 50 to 60 in good health.

V and J are TRBV29-1 and TRBJ1-1; D is perhaps TRBD1 (5 bases). CDR1 and CDR2 from the germline V gene are SQVTM and ANQGSEA. This CDR3 is 16 amino acids long. V was clipped by 1 base and J by 4 bases, with 19 bases between them. The CDR3 loop is CSVEGRGRHDGTEAFF. CDR3 nucleotides: TGCAGCGTTGAAGGAAGGGGCAGGCATGATGGCACTGAAGCTTTCTTT. The full variable domain, rest sourced from reference TRBV29-1 and TRBJ1-1, is SAVISQKPSRDICQRGTSLTIQCQVDSQVTMMFWYRQQPGQSLTLIATANQGSEATYESGFVIDKFPISRPNLTFSTLTVSNMSPEDSSIYLCSVEGRGRHDGTEAFFGQGTRLTVV.

V and J are TRBV28 and TRBJ2-5, with D possibly matching TRBD2 (6 bases). The germline V gene encodes CDR1 MDHEN and CDR2 SYDVKM. Trimming shortened V by 3 bases and J by 5 bases, and 10 bases separated the two germline ends. This CDR3 has 13 amino acids. The CDR3 coding sequence is TGTGCCAGCAGTTTCCTGCTAGCGGAGACCCAGTACTTC. Its protein is CASSFLLAETQYF.